The source of this T cell receptor beta chain is a study of blood T cell repertoires in COVID-19. Study at large: The United States, Italy and Spain provided the acute and convalescent COVID-19 samples. T cells, B-cell-depleted T cells, or PBMCs provided the cDNA or gDNA that served as material.

The authors' processing: Estimated nucleated cell counts came from reference gene primer amplification. Only in-frame clones appear in the TCRdb table, and some are missing; sequencing was by immunoSEQ multiplex PCR. Clone size and V and J calls were adopted from that table, with D and trimming inferred from the DNA. The top ten hold 3.5% to 4.5% of the sample, which has 150,000 to 200,000 clones, about 88% seen once. Germline CDR1 and CDR2: SNHLY and FYNNEI. There are 14 residues in the CDR3. The V gene lost 9 bases and the J gene lost 10 bases, with 19 bases spanning the gap. This rearrangement joins TRBV2 to TRBJ1-6; D remains unclear. The sequenced sample consisted of peripheral blood. The source is a human donor in a cohort sampled during active COVID-19. The CDR3 bases are TGTGCCAGTCGTCCTCTTACGAATCGGTCACCCCTCCACTTT. This codes for CASRPLTNRSPLHF.